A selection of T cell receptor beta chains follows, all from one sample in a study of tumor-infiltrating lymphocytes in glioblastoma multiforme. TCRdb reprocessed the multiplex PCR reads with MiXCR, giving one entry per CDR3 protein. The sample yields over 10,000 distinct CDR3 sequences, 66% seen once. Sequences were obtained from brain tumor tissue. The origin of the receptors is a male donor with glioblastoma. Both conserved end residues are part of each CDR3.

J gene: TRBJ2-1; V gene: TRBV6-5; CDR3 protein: CASSPRSYFDGQFF
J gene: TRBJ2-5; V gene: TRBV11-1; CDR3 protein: CASRMDYRETQYF
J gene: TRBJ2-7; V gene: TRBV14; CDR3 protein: CAGSQDSYGTGAYEQYF
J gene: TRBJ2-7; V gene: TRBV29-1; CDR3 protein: CSVGGDKGFYEQYF
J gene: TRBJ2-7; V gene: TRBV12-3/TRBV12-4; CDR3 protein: CASLGAGMGEQYF
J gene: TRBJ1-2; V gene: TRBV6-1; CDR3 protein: CASSETEGLWYGYTF
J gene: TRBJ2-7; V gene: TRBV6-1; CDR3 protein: CASSDSGPAAPQKQQYF
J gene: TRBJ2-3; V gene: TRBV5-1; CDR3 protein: CASSLGSQVTDTQYF
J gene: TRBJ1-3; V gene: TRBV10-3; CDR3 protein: CAVSESTQGNTIYF
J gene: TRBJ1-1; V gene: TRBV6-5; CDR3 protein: CASSARGLWPEAFF
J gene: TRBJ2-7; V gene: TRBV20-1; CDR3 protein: CSAIEGTSDGYEQYF
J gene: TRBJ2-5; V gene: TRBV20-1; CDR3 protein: CAAIRTGAYQETQYF
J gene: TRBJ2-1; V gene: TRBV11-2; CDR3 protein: CASSLAVRGPSRNEQFF
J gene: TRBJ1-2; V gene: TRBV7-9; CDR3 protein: CASSLAGPNYGYTF
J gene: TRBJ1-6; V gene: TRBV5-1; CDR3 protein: CASSFQTGDSPLHF
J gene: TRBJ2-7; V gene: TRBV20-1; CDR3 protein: CSARDNSGEQYF
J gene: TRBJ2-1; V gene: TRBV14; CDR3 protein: CASSQGGGVGQFF
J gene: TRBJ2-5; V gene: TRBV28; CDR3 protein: CASSKPGLAGQETQYF
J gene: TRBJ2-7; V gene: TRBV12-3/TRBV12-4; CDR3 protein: CASRLMPGEQYF
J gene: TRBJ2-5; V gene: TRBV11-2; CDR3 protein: CASSLTTQETQYF
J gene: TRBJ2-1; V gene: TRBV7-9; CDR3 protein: CASSSTGKGTYNEEFF
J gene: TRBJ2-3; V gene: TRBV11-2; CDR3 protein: CASNSYGIGTDTWYF
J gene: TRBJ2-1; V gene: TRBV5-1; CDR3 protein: CASSPYSSYNEQFF
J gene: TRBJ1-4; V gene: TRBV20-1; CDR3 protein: CSAREDRATEKLFF
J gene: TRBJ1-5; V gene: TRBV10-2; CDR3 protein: CASRPLTTRDQPQHF
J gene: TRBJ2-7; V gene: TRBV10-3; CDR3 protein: CAISGESLQYF
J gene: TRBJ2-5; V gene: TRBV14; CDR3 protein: CASSQERTWGTQYF
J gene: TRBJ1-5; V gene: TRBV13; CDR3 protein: CAGSLGGGNQPQHF
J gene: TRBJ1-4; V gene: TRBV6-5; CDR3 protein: CASSYGQGSTNEKLFF